A selection of T cell receptor beta chains follows, all from one sample in a study of CD8+CD57+ T cells in acquired aplastic anemia. TCRdb reanalysed the reads using MiXCR and keeps one entry per CDR3 protein. The table has about 170,000 distinct CDR3 sequences, 35% to 55% seen once; the top ten hold approximately 1%. Sequencing was performed on sorted CD4+, CD8+, or CD8+CD57+ T cells (not recorded which) from PBMCs. The origin of the receptors is a human donor in good health. The CDR3 runs from the conserved cysteine through the conserved F or W. Size tells how often a clone was seen (once, few, many) or the class of an expanded clone, and some rows leave it out.

V gene,J gene,clone size,CDR3 protein
TRBV10-3,TRBJ2-7,NA,CAVKRTGGDEQYF
TRBV6-5,TRBJ1-1,NA,CASSRSSETGIGAFF
TRBV7-8,TRBJ2-6,NA,CASSYDTAGANVLTF
TRBV7-9,TRBJ2-7,few,CASSSNEQYF
TRBV10-2,TRBJ2-1,many,CASRQGLYEQFF
TRBV15,TRBJ2-5,NA,CATSRDVETQYF
TRBV2,TRBJ2-1,few,CASSEVGRGGRRQDNEQFF
TRBV7-9,TRBJ2-7,NA,CASSFGDRVDYEQYF
TRBV2,TRBJ2-7,NA,CASSTGTSFYEQYF
TRBV5-1,TRBJ1-2,NA,CASSLNQDRANYGYTF
TRBV6-2/TRBV6-3,TRBJ2-7,NA,CASSSGGYSYEQYF
TRBV10-3,TRBJ2-7,few,CAISVGGLNYEQYF
TRBV20-1,TRBJ2-7,many,CSADPRDMSYEQYF
TRBV19,TRBJ1-6,NA,CASSTTGQGGNSPLHF
TRBV6-5,TRBJ2-1,many,CASQRGTYNEQFF
TRBV19,TRBJ2-2,NA,CASSPIEGGELFF
TRBV19,TRBJ1-2,many,CASSGANYGYTF
TRBV6-1,TRBJ2-3,NA,CASSNRANPTDTQYF
TRBV20-1,TRBJ1-5,NA,CSAADRAYSNQPQHF
TRBV2,TRBJ2-6,NA,CASSGAGGMSGANVLTF
TRBV5-4,TRBJ1-3,NA,CASSLGQGQGTGNTIYF
TRBV11-2,TRBJ2-3,NA,CASSLMSQGGTDTQYF
TRBV20-1,TRBJ1-1,NA,CSASLIVNTEAFF
TRBV9,TRBJ1-6,NA,CASSATGGNYNSPLHF
TRBV12-3/TRBV12-4,TRBJ2-3,many,CASSPLWRILTDTQYF
TRBV6-9,TRBJ2-1,few,CASSYWDRGQNEQFF
TRBV5-6,TRBJ2-7,few,CASSFVGTYEQYF
TRBV10-3,TRBJ2-3,NA,CAISRLAGGRTDTQYF
TRBV6-4,TRBJ2-7,NA,CASSEGSGGGYEQYF
TRBV6-1,TRBJ1-3,NA,CASSGDRGFGNTIYF
TRBV15,TRBJ1-2,few,CATSRDQGMDGYTF
TRBV12-3/TRBV12-4,TRBJ1-5,many,CASSLSGLVGSDQPQHF
TRBV11-2,TRBJ1-1,many,CASSATVNTEAFF
TRBV2,TRBJ2-1,few,CASSPGQGSDEQFF
TRBV7-8,TRBJ1-3,many,CASSGTRDTYSGNTIYF
TRBV19,TRBJ1-5,NA,CASSVDSGNQPQHF
TRBV5-6,TRBJ1-1,many,CASTPTGATEAFF
TRBV10-3,TRBJ1-4,few,CAISERANEKLFF
TRBV19,TRBJ1-1,NA,CASSIPSSGNTEAFF
TRBV7-3,TRBJ2-5,many,CASSSTSGSGETQYF
TRBV6-4,TRBJ2-3,few,CASSDGLAGGTDTQYF
TRBV5-1,TRBJ2-1,NA,CASSLAATSGSYSQYEQFF
TRBV20-1,TRBJ2-5,NA,CSARDVLGGAETQYF
TRBV25-1,TRBJ1-2,once,CASRQGYHGYTF
TRBV3-1,TRBJ2-7,few,CASSQAGRGGSYEQYF
TRBV7-2,TRBJ2-3,NA,CAGSFVYTQYF
TRBV7-9,TRBJ1-3,many,CASSKEISGNTIYF
TRBV20-1,TRBJ2-5,many,CSASTETQYF
TRBV7-2,TRBJ2-1,many,CASSLDSSGVVNEQFF
TRBV12-3/TRBV12-4,TRBJ2-1,NA,CASSFDNYNEQFF
TRBV12-3/TRBV12-4,TRBJ2-3,many,CASSFRGADTQYF